Each of the 18 T cell receptor beta chains below was sequenced from the same sample in a study of T cell therapy after organ transplantation. Time point: 4-8 weeks after completion of therapy. The table came from immunoSEQ multiplex PCR; TCRdb's copy has only in-frame clones and leaves some out. The sample holds 15,000 to 20,000 clones, about four fifths seen once. These TCRs are of unknown antigen specificity. Sequences were derived from CD8+ T cells from blood, sampled after autologous CMV-specific T cell therapy. The source of these receptors is a human patient who had received a solid organ transplant and had CMV disease. Some T cells may possibly be graft donor cells.

V and J are TRBV9 and TRBJ1-1; maybe TRBD1 (6 bases). V was cut by 4 bases and J by 1 base, with 14 bases left in between. The length of the CDR3 is 15 residues. Germline CDR1 reads SGDLS; CDR2 reads YYNGEE. This chain's CDR3 is CASSPRTVQNTEAFF. The CDR3 DNA follows: TGTGCCAGCAGCCCACGGACAGTTCAGAACACTGAAGCTTTCTTT.

This clone was found a few times. The J gene is TRBJ1-2, the V gene TRBV2; D gene uncertain. Per the germline V gene, CDR1 is SNHLY and CDR2 is FYNNEI. This CDR3 is 15 amino acids long. Trimming took off 5 bases at V and 3 bases at J, with 16 bases between the two ends. CDR3 loop: CASSSTGHEDYGYTF. The CDR3, as DNA: TGTGCCAGCAGTTCCACCGGCCACGAAGACTATGGCTACACCTTC.

This chain joins TRBV4-1 and TRBJ2-7; tentatively, D is TRBD1 or TRBD2 (5 bases each). The germline gives CDR1 MGHRA, CDR2 YSYEKL. Between the trimmed V and J ends, which lost 1 base and 2 bases, there was a span of 9 bases. The CDR3 length is 14 residues. The CDR3 DNA follows: TGCGCCAGCAGCCAAGTGGGGGAGACCTACGAGCAGTACTTC. Translated: CASSQVGETYEQYF.

The chain has TRBV15 and TRBJ2-7; D ambiguous. This CDR3 is built from 11 residues. CDR1 is LNHNV, CDR2 YYDKDF, per germline (reference sequence). The V and J ends lost 3 bases and 3 bases respectively, with 3 bases between them. The CDR3 sequence is CATSSFYEQYF. In DNA, the CDR3 is TGTGCCACCAGCAGCTTCTACGAGCAGTACTTC.

This clone was counted once. The chain has TRBV11-2 and TRBJ2-7; possibly TRBD2 for D (5 bases). CDR1 and CDR2 (germline): SGHAT, FQNNGV. The CDR3 spans 15 residues. Trimming removed 5 bases at V and 1 base at J, with 15 bases between. This CDR3 is CASSHGGQNSYEQYF. CDR3 bases: TGTGCCAGCAGCCACGGCGGGCAGAATTCCTACGAGCAGTACTTC.

Only one count was recorded for this clone. The chain combines TRBV6-6 with TRBJ2-7, with 7 bases aligning to TRBD1. The length of the CDR3 is 14 residues. Germline V CDR1 and CDR2: MNHNY, SVGAGI (reference sequence). The trim removed 2 bases at V and 0 bases at J, leaving 1 base unmatched. Here the CDR3 DNA reads TGTGCCAGCAGTTACGACAGGGTCTCCTACGAGCAGTACTTC. This sequence encodes CASSYDRVSYEQYF.

DNA for the CDR3: TGTGCCAGCAGCCCTACGGAGGGCACGAACACCGGGGAGCTGTTTTTT. This translates into CASSPTEGTNTGELFF. This chain connects TRBV9 to TRBJ2-2; a weak D match, TRBD2 (6 bases). CDR1 and CDR2 from the germline V gene are SGDLS and YYNGEE. The CDR3 loop spans 16 amino acids. Trimming removed 4 bases at V and 0 bases at J, with 13 bases between.

The chain employs TRBV7-2 and TRBJ1-2; TRBD1 matches 9 bases. V gave up 0 bases and J gave up 3 bases; unmatched junction bases: 8. The germline gives CDR1 SGHTA, CDR2 FQGNSA. CDR3 length equals 17 residues. As DNA, the CDR3 is TGTGCCAGCAGCTTAGCGGGACAGGGTCCGCCAGACTATGGCTACACCTTC. Translating it yields CASSLAGQGPPDYGYTF.

The chain couples TRBV6-5 to TRBJ1-1; D possibly corresponds to TRBD1 (6 bases). The CDR3 is made up of 13 amino acids. V lost 8 bases and J 2 bases, leaving 12 bases between the germline ends. Germline V gene sequence: CDR1 MNHEY, CDR2 SVGAGI. CDR3 bases: TGTGCCAGCGCCGGGGGCGCAAACACTGAAGCTTTCTTT. This codes for CASAGGANTEAFF.

The chain combines TRBV9 with TRBJ2-7; possible D gene TRBD1, 6 bases. Trimming left V 1 base short and J 5 bases short, with 13 bases between. This CDR3 is built from 14 residues. Germline-derived CDR1 and CDR2 are SGDLS and YYNGEE. The CDR3 DNA reads as TGTGCCAGCAGCGTACGGACAGTAACCGACGAGCAGTACTTC. It is translated as CASSVRTVTDEQYF.

The chain combines TRBV27 with TRBJ1-1; a possible D gene is TRBD1 (5 bases). V was trimmed by 4 bases and J by 0 bases, leaving 9 bases between them. Germline V lookup: CDR1 MNHEY, CDR2 SMNVEV (reference sequence). The CDR3 extends over 14 amino acids. The CDR3 loop reads CASSSGIMNTEAFF. CDR3 coding DNA: TGTGCCAGCAGTTCAGGGATCATGAACACTGAAGCTTTCTTT.

V and J are TRBV27 and TRBJ1-1, with a weak D call TRBD1 (5 bases). The CDR3 spans 14 residues. Trimming removed 5 bases from V and 4 bases from J, with 14 bases in between. CDR1 is MNHEY and CDR2 is SMNVEV in the germline V gene (reference sequence). CDR3 residues: CASSLIGEFTEAFF. The CDR3 region has the DNA TGTGCCAGCAGTCTCATAGGGGAGTTCACTGAAGCTTTCTTT.

CDR3 sequence reads: CATSRDLEGDTGELFF. The CDR3 coding sequence is TGTGCCACCAGCAGAGATCTGGAGGGCGACACCGGGGAGCTGTTTTTT. This rearrangement joins TRBV15 to TRBJ2-2, with D possibly being TRBD2 (6 bases). V was clipped by 0 bases and J by 3 bases, with 11 bases between them. The CDR3 consists of 16 residues. Germline V gene lookup returns CDR1 LNHNV and CDR2 YYDKDF (reference sequence). Full variable domain (outside the CDR3, taken from reference TRBV15 and TRBJ2-2): DAMVIQNPRYQVTQFGKPVTLSCSQTLNHNVMYWYQQKSSQAPKLLFHYYDKDFNNEADTPDNFQSRRPNTSFCFLDIRSPGLGDTAMYLCATSRDLEGDTGELFFGEGSRLTVL.

The chain couples TRBV11-2 to TRBJ2-6; the D gene is possibly TRBD1 (5 bases). In germline, CDR1 is SGHAT, CDR2 FQNNGV. V lost 3 bases to trimming and J lost 0 bases, with 12 bases between them. This CDR3 is built from 17 residues. This CDR3 is CASSFLVQGSGANVLTF. The CDR3 DNA sequence: TGTGCCAGCAGCTTTTTAGTCCAGGGCTCTGGGGCCAACGTCCTGACTTTC.

V and J are TRBV4-1 and TRBJ2-7; D possibly matches TRBD1 or TRBD2 (5 bases each). The CDR3 consists of 16 residues. The V and J ends lost 0 bases and 3 bases respectively, with 15 bases between them. Germline V CDR1 and CDR2: MGHRA, YSYEKL. This CDR3 is CASSQDLGTGLYEQYF. The CDR3 region has the DNA TGCGCCAGCAGCCAAGACCTTGGCACAGGACTCTACGAGCAGTACTTC.

The V gene is TRBV6-1, the J gene TRBJ2-3; TRBD1 agrees at 7 bases. This CDR3 comprises 21 residues. Germline values: CDR1 MNHNS, CDR2 SASEGT. V lost 2 bases to trimming and J lost 1 base; unmatched junction nucleotides: 21. DNA of the CDR3: TGTGCCAGCAGTGAAACCCCAGACTACCCTGGAACAGGGGCGCGCACAGATACGCAGTATTTT. Translated, it gives CASSETPDYPGTGARTDTQYF.

This sequence joins TRBV15 and TRBJ2-2; D remains ambiguous. The CDR3 covers 16 residues. The germline V gene has CDR1 LNHNV and CDR2 YYDKDF (reference sequence). Trimming took off 3 bases at V and 3 bases at J, with 14 bases between the two ends. The CDR3 reads CATSRPDTGDTGELFF. The DNA for the CDR3 is TGTGCCACCAGCAGGCCCGACACGGGCGACACCGGGGAGCTGTTTTTT. Complete variable domain (other parts from reference TRBV15 and TRBJ2-2): DAMVIQNPRYQVTQFGKPVTLSCSQTLNHNVMYWYQQKSSQAPKLLFHYYDKDFNNEADTPDNFQSRRPNTSFCFLDIRSPGLGDTAMYLCATSRPDTGDTGELFFGEGSRLTVL.

This chain uses TRBV27 with TRBJ1-2; maybe TRBD1 (6 bases). Germline V gives CDR1 MNHEY, CDR2 SMNVEV (reference sequence). The CDR3 length is 14 residues. Trimming removed 7 bases at V and 7 bases at J, with 19 bases between. In nucleotides, the CDR3 is TGTGCCAGCACCCCTCAAGGGGGTTCGAGTGGCTACACCTTC. Its protein product is CASTPQGGSSGYTF.